The sequence of this T cell receptor beta chain was determined in a study of blood T cell repertoires in COVID-19. Repertoires were generated with immunoSEQ multiplex PCR, while TCRdb's copy carries only in-frame clones and drops some. Of around 240,000 clones in the sample, 84% were seen once. V lost 4 bases to trimming and J lost 3 bases, with 7 bases between them. Germline V gene lookup returns CDR1 SGHNT and CDR2 YYREEE (reference sequence). The CDR3 is 13 residues long. The genes are TRBV5-4 and TRBJ2-2; no definite D call. The receptor was derived from a woman aged 40 to 55 who had recovered from COVID-19. Specimen: peripheral blood. The CDR3 DNA is TGTGCCAGCAGCGACATATACACCGGGGAGCTGTTTTTT. Translation: CASSDIYTGELFF.